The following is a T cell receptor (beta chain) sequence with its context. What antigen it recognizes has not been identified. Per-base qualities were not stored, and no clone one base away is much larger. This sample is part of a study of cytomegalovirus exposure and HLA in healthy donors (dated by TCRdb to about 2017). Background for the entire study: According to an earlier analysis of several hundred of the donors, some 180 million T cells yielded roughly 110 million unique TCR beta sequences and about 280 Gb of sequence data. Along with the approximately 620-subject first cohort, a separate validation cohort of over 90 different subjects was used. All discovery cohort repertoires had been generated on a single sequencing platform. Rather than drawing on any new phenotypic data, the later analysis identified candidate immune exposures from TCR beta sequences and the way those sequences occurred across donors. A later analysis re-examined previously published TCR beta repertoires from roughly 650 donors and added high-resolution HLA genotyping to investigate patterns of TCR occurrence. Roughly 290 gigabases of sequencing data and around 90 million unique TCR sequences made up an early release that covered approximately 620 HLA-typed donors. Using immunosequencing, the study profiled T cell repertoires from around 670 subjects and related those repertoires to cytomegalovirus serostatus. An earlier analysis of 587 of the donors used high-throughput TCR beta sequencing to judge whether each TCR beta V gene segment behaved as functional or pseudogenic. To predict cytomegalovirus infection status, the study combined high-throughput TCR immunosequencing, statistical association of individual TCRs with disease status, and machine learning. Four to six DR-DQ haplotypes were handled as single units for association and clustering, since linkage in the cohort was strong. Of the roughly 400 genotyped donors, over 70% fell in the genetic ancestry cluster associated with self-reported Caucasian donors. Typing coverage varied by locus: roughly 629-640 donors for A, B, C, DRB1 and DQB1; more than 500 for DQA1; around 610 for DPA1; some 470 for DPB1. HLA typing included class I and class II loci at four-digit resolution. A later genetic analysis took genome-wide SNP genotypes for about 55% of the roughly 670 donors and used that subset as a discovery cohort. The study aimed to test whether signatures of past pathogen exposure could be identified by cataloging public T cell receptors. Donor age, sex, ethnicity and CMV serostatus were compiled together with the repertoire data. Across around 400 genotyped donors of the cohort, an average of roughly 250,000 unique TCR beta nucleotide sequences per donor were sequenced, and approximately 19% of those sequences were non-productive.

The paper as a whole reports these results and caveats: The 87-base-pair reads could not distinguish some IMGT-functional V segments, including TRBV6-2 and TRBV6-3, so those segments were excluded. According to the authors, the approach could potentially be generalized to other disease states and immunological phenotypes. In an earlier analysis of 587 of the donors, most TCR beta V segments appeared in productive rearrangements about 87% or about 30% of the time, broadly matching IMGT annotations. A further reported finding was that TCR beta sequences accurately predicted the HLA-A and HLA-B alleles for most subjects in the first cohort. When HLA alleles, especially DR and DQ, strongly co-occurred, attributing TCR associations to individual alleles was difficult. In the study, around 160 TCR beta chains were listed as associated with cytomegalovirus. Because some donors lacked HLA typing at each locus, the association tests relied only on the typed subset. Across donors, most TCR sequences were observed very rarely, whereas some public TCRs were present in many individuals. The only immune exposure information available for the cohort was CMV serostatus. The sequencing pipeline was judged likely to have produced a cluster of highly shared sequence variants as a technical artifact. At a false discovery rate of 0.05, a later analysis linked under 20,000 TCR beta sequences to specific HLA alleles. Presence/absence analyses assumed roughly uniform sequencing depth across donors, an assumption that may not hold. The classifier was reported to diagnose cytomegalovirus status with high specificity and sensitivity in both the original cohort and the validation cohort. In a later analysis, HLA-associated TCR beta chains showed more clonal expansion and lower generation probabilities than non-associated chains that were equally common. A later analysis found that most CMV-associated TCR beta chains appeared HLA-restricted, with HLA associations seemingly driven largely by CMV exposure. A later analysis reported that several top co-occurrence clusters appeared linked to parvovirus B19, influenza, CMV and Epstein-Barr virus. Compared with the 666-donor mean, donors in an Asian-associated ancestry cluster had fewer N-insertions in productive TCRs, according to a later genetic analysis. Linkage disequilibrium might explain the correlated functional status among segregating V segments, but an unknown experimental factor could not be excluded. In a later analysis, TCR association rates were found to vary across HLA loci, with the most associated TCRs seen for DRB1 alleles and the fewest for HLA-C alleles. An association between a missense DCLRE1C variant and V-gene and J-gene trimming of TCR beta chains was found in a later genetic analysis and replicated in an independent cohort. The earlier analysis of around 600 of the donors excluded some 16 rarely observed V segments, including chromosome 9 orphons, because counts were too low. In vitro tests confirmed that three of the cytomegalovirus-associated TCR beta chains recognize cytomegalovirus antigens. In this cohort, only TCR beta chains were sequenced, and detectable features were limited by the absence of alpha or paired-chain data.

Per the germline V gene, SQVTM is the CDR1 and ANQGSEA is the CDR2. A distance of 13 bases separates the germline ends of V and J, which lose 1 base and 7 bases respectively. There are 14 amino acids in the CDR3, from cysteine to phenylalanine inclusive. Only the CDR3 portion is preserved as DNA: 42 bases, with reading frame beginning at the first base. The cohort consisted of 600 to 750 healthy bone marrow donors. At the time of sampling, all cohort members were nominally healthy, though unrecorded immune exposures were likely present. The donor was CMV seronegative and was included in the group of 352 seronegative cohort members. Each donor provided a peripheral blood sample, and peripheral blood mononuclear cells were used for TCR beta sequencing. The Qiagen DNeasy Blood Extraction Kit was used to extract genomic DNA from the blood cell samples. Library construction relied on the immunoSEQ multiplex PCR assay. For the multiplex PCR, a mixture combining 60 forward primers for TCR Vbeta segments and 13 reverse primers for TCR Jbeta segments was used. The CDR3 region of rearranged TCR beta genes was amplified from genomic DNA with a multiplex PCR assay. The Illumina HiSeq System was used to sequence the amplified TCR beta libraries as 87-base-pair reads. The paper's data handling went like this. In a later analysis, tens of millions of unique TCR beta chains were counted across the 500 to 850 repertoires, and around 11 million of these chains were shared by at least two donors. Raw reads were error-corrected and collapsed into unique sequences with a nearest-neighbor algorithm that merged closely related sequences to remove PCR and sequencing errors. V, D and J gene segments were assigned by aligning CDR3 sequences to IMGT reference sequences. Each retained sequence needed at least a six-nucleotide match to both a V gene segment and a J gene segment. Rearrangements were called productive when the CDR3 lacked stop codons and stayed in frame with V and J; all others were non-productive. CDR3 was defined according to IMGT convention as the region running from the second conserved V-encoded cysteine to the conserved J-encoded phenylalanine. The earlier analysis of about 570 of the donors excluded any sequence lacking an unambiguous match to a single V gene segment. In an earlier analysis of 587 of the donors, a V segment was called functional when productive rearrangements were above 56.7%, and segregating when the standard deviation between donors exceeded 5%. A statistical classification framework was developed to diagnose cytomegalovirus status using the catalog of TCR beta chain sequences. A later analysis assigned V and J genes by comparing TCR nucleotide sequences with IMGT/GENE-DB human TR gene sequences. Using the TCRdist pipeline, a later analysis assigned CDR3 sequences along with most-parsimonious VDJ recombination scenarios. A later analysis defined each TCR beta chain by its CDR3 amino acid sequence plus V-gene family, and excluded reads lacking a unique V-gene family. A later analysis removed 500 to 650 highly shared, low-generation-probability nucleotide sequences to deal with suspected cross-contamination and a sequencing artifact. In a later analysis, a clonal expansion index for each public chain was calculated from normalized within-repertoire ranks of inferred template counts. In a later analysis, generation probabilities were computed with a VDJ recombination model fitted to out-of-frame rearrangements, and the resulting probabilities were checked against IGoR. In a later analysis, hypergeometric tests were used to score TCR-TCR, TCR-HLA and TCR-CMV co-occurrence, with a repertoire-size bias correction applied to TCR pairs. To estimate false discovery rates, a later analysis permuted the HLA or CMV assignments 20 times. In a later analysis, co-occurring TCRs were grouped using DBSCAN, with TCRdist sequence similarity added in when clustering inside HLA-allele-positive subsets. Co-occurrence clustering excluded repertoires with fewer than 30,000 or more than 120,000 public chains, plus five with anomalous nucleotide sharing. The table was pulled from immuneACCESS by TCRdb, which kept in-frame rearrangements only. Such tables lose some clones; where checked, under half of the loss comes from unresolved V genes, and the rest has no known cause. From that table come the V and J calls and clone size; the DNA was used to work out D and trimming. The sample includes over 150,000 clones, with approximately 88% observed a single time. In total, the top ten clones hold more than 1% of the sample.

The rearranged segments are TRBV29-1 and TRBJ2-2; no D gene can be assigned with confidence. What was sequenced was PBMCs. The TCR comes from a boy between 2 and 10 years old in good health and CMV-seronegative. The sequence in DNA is TGCAGCGTTGAAGCCGGTGACATTAACGGGGAGCTGTTTTTT. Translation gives CSVEAGDINGELFF.